Below, 32 T cell receptor beta chains from the same sample are listed, as sequenced in a study of blood T cell repertoires in COVID-19. The repertoire was sequenced with immunoSEQ multiplex PCR; TCRdb's copy has only in-frame clones and lacks some. The table records over 85,000 clones, around 87% of them present only once. Sequencing was done on a sample of peripheral blood. The receptor source for this set is a man aged 45 to 65 with active or convalescent COVID-19.

The J gene is TRBJ2-7, the V gene TRBV18; 7 nucleotides match TRBD1. The CDR3 totals 14 residues. The germline CDR1 and CDR2 sequences are KGHSH and LQKENI. The V gene end was trimmed by 0 bases and the J gene end by 4 bases; junction bases not matched to a gene: 3. CDR3 sequence (DNA): TGTGCCAGCTCACCACCGGGACAGCCATACGAGCAGTACTTC. This encodes CASSPPGQPYEQYF.

The J gene is TRBJ2-4, the V gene TRBV3-1 (or the pseudogene TRBV3-2); 10 positions match TRBD2. The CDR3 spans 16 residues. V lost 0 bases to trimming and J lost 6 bases; unmatched junction nucleotides: 5. Germline-derived CDR1 and CDR2 are LGHDT and YNNKEL (reference sequence). CDR3 DNA sequence: TGTGCCAGCAGCCAAGATGGTAGCGGGGGGAGAAACATTCAGTACTTC. Protein: CASSQDGSGGRNIQYF.

The chain joins TRBV18 to TRBJ2-1; 7 bases match TRBD1. Germline trimming cut 3 bases from V and 4 bases from J; bases unmatched to any gene: 3. The germline CDR1 and CDR2 sequences are KGHSH and LQKENI. This CDR3 spans 14 amino acids. CDR3: CASSPGQNYNEQFF. The CDR3, as DNA: TGTGCCAGCTCACCGGGACAGAATTACAATGAGCAGTTCTTC. Variable domain in full (rest from reference TRBV18 and TRBJ2-1): NAGVMQNPRHLVRRRGQEARLRCSPMKGHSHVYWYRQLPEEGLKFMVYLQKENIIDESGMPKERFSAEFPKEGPSILRIQQVVRGDSAAYFCASSPGQNYNEQFFGPGTRLTVL.

The chain has TRBV30 and TRBJ2-5; 7 bases match TRBD2. Germline CDR1 reads GTSNPN; CDR2 reads SVGIG (reference sequence). V shed 4 bases, J shed 2 bases, and the junction held 4 bases outside the gene matches. This CDR3 has 13 amino acids. As DNA, the CDR3 is TGTGCCTGGACGCGACTAGCTCAAGAGACCCAGTACTTC. Its protein product is CAWTRLAQETQYF.

The chain employs TRBV6-2 or TRBV6-3 and TRBJ1-2; 9 bases fit TRBD1. Germline V gene sequence: CDR1 MNHEY, CDR2 SVGEGT. The CDR3 extends over 13 amino acids. The ends lost 4 bases at V and 8 bases at J; junction bases unmatched: 5. CDR3 loop: CASSSGQGFGYTF. The CDR3 coding sequence is TGTGCCAGCAGTTCGGGACAGGGATTCGGCTACACCTTC.

V is TRBV11-2 and J is TRBJ1-1; the match to TRBD1 covers 7 bases. The CDR3 spans 14 residues. The germline CDR1 and CDR2 sequences are SGHAT and FQNNGV. V lost 5 bases to trimming and J lost 4 bases; unmatched junction nucleotides: 7. The CDR3 bases are TGTGCCAGCAGCCCCGCACAGGGGAGCACTGAAGCTTTCTTT. It encodes CASSPAQGSTEAFF.

The rearrangement uses TRBV6-5 and TRBJ2-1; a possible D gene is TRBD1 (6 bases). There are 15 residues in the CDR3. Germline CDR1 is MNHEY and CDR2 is SVGAGI. V was shortened by 5 bases and J by 5 bases, with 16 bases between the two germline ends. In DNA form, the CDR3 reads TGTGCCAGCAGTAACCCAGGGGCTCCGAACAATGAGCAGTTCTTC. It codes for CASSNPGAPNNEQFF.

The chain employs TRBV20-1 and TRBJ2-7; TRBD1 agrees at 9 bases. In germline, CDR1 is DFQATT, CDR2 SNEGSKA (reference sequence). The CDR3 contains 11 residues. CDR3 DNA: TGCAGCCACCGGACAGGGGAGGAGCAGTACGTC. Translated, it gives CSHRTGEEQYV.

The table lists this clone with a few counts. The chain couples TRBV5-6 to TRBJ2-3; maybe TRBD1 (5 bases). Germline assignment: CDR1 SGHDT and CDR2 YYEEEE. The CDR3 is made up of 14 amino acids. The ends were cut back, 3 bases at V and 1 base at J, with 9 bases in the middle. Here the CDR3 reads CASSSLTGTDTQYF. CDR3 bases: TGTGCCAGCAGCTCCTTGACAGGCACAGATACGCAGTATTTT.

The chain couples TRBV27 to TRBJ2-1; 13 bases fit TRBD2. V lost 6 bases to trimming and J lost 10 bases; unmatched junction nucleotides: 6. This CDR3 contains 14 residues. In germline, CDR1 is MNHEY, CDR2 SMNVEV (reference sequence). The CDR3 nucleotides are TGTGCCAGCAGGTCACTAGCGGGGGGGCAAGAGCAGTTCTTC. Amino acid sequence: CASRSLAGGQEQFF.

CDR3 sequence reads: CASSLAAEGRAFF. CDR3 nucleotide sequence: TGCGCCAGCAGCTTGGCGGCCGAGGGTCGAGCTTTCTTT. The gene calls are TRBV5-1 and TRBJ1-1, with D unresolved. CDR1 and CDR2 from the germline V gene are SGHRS and YFSETQ. CDR3 length: 13 amino acids. V lost 0 bases to trimming and J lost 10 bases, with 13 bases between them.

The chain has TRBV18 and TRBJ1-5; a weak D match, TRBD1 (6 bases). The CDR3 spans 16 residues. V was shortened by 3 bases and J by 2 bases, with 14 bases between the two germline ends. Germline CDR1 and CDR2: KGHSH and LQKENI. In DNA form, the CDR3 reads TGTGCCAGCTCACCGTCACAGGGTTCGGGCAATCAGCCCCAGCATTTT. Protein product: CASSPSQGSGNQPQHF.

The CDR3 spells CASSLGAGWRTDTQYF. Written as DNA, the CDR3 is TGTGCCAGCAGCTTAGGAGCGGGGTGGCGCACAGATACGCAGTATTTT. V is TRBV11-2 and J is TRBJ2-3, with TRBD2 identical over 7 bases. Germline CDR1 SGHAT, CDR2 FQNNGV. Losses at the gene ends were 1 base for V and 1 base for J; bases not matched to a gene: 5. The length of the CDR3 is 16 residues.

This chain connects TRBV12-5 to TRBJ2-2, with 7 positions matching TRBD1. The trim removed 1 base at V and 2 bases at J, leaving 1 base unmatched. Germline loops: CDR1 LGHNT, CDR2 FRNRAP. The CDR3 runs 15 residues. CDR3 nucleotide sequence: TGTGCTAGTGGTTTGGGACAGGGTAACACCGGGGAGCTGTTTTTT. Its translation is CASGLGQGNTGELFF. Full variable domain (rest looked up from reference TRBV12-5 and TRBJ2-2): DARVTQTPRHKVTEMGQEVTMRCQPILGHNTVFWYRQTMMQGLELLAYFRNRAPLDDSGMPKDRFSAEMPDATLATLKIQPSEPRDSAVYFCASGLGQGNTGELFFGEGSRLTVL.

The chain recombines TRBV13 with TRBJ2-5; tentatively, D is TRBD1 (6 bases). The CDR3 loop spans 15 amino acids. Deletions cut 3 bases from V and 0 bases from J, with 11 bases between. From germline, CDR1 is PRHDT and CDR2 FYEKMQ (reference sequence). CDR3 sequence: CASSFQGTYQETQYF. The CDR3 bases are TGTGCCAGCAGCTTCCAGGGGACGTACCAAGAGACCCAGTACTTC. The complete variable domain, with remaining parts taken from reference TRBV13 and TRBJ2-5, reads AAGVIQSPRHLIKEKRETATLKCYPIPRHDTVYWYQQGPGQDPQFLISFYEKMQSDKGSIPDRFSAQQFSDYHSELNMSSLELGDSALYFCASSFQGTYQETQYFGPGTRLLVL.

This chain uses TRBV9 with TRBJ2-3; 9 nucleotides align to TRBD2. The CDR3 runs to 13 residues. Per the germline V gene, CDR1 is SGDLS and CDR2 is YYNGEE. V trimming: 5 bases; J trimming: 10 bases; junction bases outside the gene matches: 8. CDR3 residues: CASSRMEREAQYF. In DNA form, the CDR3 reads TGTGCCAGCAGTCGTATGGAGCGGGAGGCGCAGTATTTT.

The chain links TRBV2 to TRBJ1-6, with D perhaps TRBD1 (6 bases). Looked up from germline, CDR1 is SNHLY and CDR2 is FYNNEI. The CDR3 spans 14 residues. Deletions cut 8 bases from V and 0 bases from J, with 8 bases between. The CDR3 DNA sequence: TGTGCCAGCGGGGGCGTCTCCTATAATTCACCCCTCCACTTT. Its translation: CASGGVSYNSPLHF.

This clone was picked up a small number of times. The chain has TRBV7-9 and TRBJ1-4; TRBD1 matches 8 bases. The V and J ends lost 3 bases and 8 bases, in that order; junction bases with no gene match: 8. CDR3 length equals 15 residues. Germline V CDR1 and CDR2: SEHNR, FQNEAQ (reference sequence). CDR3 in amino acids: CASSFYRGIGEKLFF. Here the CDR3 DNA reads TGTGCCAGCAGCTTCTACAGGGGGATAGGGGAAAAACTGTTTTTT.

The chain has TRBV19 and TRBJ1-2; D gene ambiguous. Germline assignment: CDR1 LNHDA and CDR2 SQIVND (reference sequence). This CDR3 contains 14 residues. V shed 6 bases and J shed 2 bases, with 13 bases lying between them. The CDR3 sequence is CASRSPSGNYGYTF. The CDR3, as DNA: TGTGCCAGTAGATCCCCTTCGGGAAACTATGGCTACACCTTC.

J is TRBJ2-3 and V is TRBV13; possible D gene TRBD1, 6 bases. This CDR3 has 17 amino acids. CDR1 is PRHDT, CDR2 FYEKMQ, per germline (reference sequence). V was pared by 1 base and J by 7 bases, with 21 bases between. This CDR3 is CASSLESGVGPWNTQYF. The CDR3 DNA follows: TGTGCCAGCAGCTTAGAGTCAGGGGTAGGGCCGTGGAATACGCAGTATTTT.

The genes are TRBV6-1 and TRBJ1-1; the D gene is possibly TRBD1 (6 bases). This CDR3 region has 14 residues. V lost 2 bases and J 6 bases, leaving 13 bases between the germline ends. The V gene's germline CDR1 is MNHNS and CDR2 SASEGT. CDR3 protein: CASSETTGISEAFF. CDR3 sequence (DNA): TGTGCCAGCAGTGAAACGACAGGTATCTCTGAAGCTTTCTTT.

The CDR3 nucleotides read TGTGCCAGTAAAAATAAGGGGATGAACACTGAAGCTTTCTTT. It specifies CASKNKGMNTEAFF. This chain connects TRBV19 to TRBJ1-1, with a tentative D call TRBD1 (5 bases). CDR3 size: 14 residues. Germline CDR1 LNHDA, CDR2 SQIVND (reference sequence). Between the trimmed V and J ends, which lost 7 bases and 0 bases, there was a span of 12 bases.

This clone was recorded once. This chain links TRBV5-4 with TRBJ1-2; 7 bases fit TRBD1. V dropped 4 bases and J dropped 8; count of bases not matched to a gene: 8. Germline CDR1 SGHNT, CDR2 YYREEE (reference sequence). The CDR3 has 13 amino acids. The CDR3 protein is CASSMTGLWGYTF. CDR3 bases: TGTGCCAGCAGCATGACAGGGTTGTGGGGCTACACCTTC.

The CDR3 region has the DNA TGTGCCAGCAGTTACTCGACGGGGGGGGCCACAGATACGCAGTATTTT. This sequence encodes CASSYSTGGATDTQYF. The chain carries TRBV6-5 and TRBJ2-3, with TRBD2 matching 8 bases. The CDR3 has 16 residues. The J segment lost 2 bases and the V segment lost 0 bases, leaving 4 bases of the junction unmatched. Per the germline V gene, CDR1 is MNHEY and CDR2 is SVGAGI.

The chain has TRBV28 and TRBJ2-1; maybe TRBD1 (5 bases). CDR3 length: 15 residues. Per the germline V gene, CDR1 is MDHEN and CDR2 is SYDVKM. Trimming pared 8 bases from V and 0 bases from J, leaving 14 bases between. For the CDR3, the DNA is TGTGCCAGCCGCCCCTTCAGGGCCTCCTACAATGAGCAGTTCTTC. Its protein is CASRPFRASYNEQFF.

V is TRBV30 and J is TRBJ1-4, with TRBD1 as a possible D gene (6 bases). From germline, CDR1 is GTSNPN and CDR2 SVGIG (reference sequence). The CDR3 extends over 17 amino acids. V was shortened by 2 bases and J by 1 base, with 17 bases between the two germline ends. The CDR3: CAWSLSGGGRTNEKLFF. DNA of the CDR3: TGTGCCTGGAGTCTAAGCGGCGGGGGGCGAACTAATGAAAAACTGTTTTTT.

The chain recombines TRBV2 with TRBJ2-4, with D unresolved. This CDR3 region has 15 residues. CDR1 is SNHLY, CDR2 FYNNEI, per germline. Deletions cut 5 bases from V and 0 bases from J, with 11 bases between. CDR3 nucleotide sequence: TGTGCCAGCAGTTTTCCGACGGGAGCCAAAAACATTCAGTACTTC. It translates to CASSFPTGAKNIQYF.

V and J are TRBV6-1 and TRBJ1-3; D remains unclear. The germline V gene encodes CDR1 MNHNS and CDR2 SASEGT. The V gene lost 3 bases and the J gene lost 8 bases, with 17 bases spanning the gap. The CDR3 contains 15 residues. CDR3 DNA: TGTGCCAGCAGTGACGCCACAAAACTGGGAGACACCATATATTTT. Translating it yields CASSDATKLGDTIYF.

The V call is TRBV18, the J call TRBJ1-5, with unresolved D. Per germline, CDR1 KGHSH and CDR2 LQKENI. The CDR3 contains 14 residues. The V and J ends lost 0 bases and 5 bases respectively, with 8 bases between them. CDR3 residues: CASSPPQLDQPQHF. The CDR3 DNA follows: TGTGCCAGCTCACCACCGCAACTAGATCAGCCCCAGCATTTT.

The V gene is TRBV11-3, the J gene TRBJ1-6, with D tentatively TRBD1 (6 bases). The V gene's germline CDR1 is SGHNT and CDR2 YENEEA. This CDR3 has 14 amino acids. Trimming removed 1 base at V and 9 bases at J, with 10 bases between. The CDR3 sequence: CASSLGTDGSPLHF. The CDR3 DNA sequence: TGTGCCAGCAGCTTAGGGACAGACGGTTCACCCCTCCACTTT.

V usage is TRBV19 and J usage is TRBJ1-1, with 7 bases matching TRBD1. Germline loops: CDR1 LNHDA, CDR2 SQIVND (reference sequence). CDR3 length equals 14 residues. The junction had 6 bases not matched to a gene; V was cut back by 6 bases and J by 2 bases. In nucleotides, the CDR3 is TGTGCCAGTAGATCCGGGACAGATAACACTGAAGCTTTCTTT. Protein product: CASRSGTDNTEAFF.

The chain employs TRBV30 and TRBJ2-5, with 7 bases aligning to TRBD1. Germline-derived CDR1 and CDR2 are GTSNPN and SVGIG (reference sequence). This CDR3 has 13 amino acids. The V and J ends lost 2 bases and 4 bases, in that order; junction bases with no gene match: 4. CDR3 region: CAWSHTGAETQYF. The CDR3 bases are TGTGCCTGGAGTCACACAGGGGCAGAGACCCAGTACTTC. Based on the CDR3 plus reference TRBV30 and TRBJ2-5, the full variable domain is SQTIHQWPATLVQPVGSPLSLECTVEGTSNPNLYWYRQAAGRGLQLLFYSVGIGQISSEVPQNLSASRPQDRQFILSSKKLLLSDSGFYLCAWSHTGAETQYFGPGTRLLVL.